These 10 T cell receptor beta chains came from one sample sequenced in a study of blood T cells in healthy people across ages. The use of a sample-barcoded 5' primer and a J-beta primer mix characterized a second PCR of roughly 7 to 11 cycles. In TCRdb, the 5' RACE reads were re-called with MiXCR into one record per CDR3 protein. The repertoire has some 760,000 distinct CDR3 sequences, more than 20% of them found once; the top ten carry approximately 4%. The same sample was also studied in work on T cells of mothers and their children.

Specimen: blood. All receptors come from a boy between 10 and 17 years old in good health.

This clonotype occurred a few times. CDR3 nucleotide sequence: TGCAGTGCTGCAGAGATGGGACAGGTCGTCTACGAGCAGTACTTC. Its protein product is CSAAEMGQVVYEQYF. This chain connects TRBV20-1 to TRBJ2-5; 8 nucleotides align to TRBD1. The end of the DNA is better explained by TRBJ2-7, so the J call may be wrong. CDR3 length: 15 residues. Germline V gene lookup returns CDR1 DFQATT and CDR2 SNEGSKA (reference sequence).

This clonotype has a handful of counts. The chain employs TRBV27 and TRBJ1-1, with D unresolved. The ends were cut back, 9 bases at V and 7 bases at J, with 9 bases in the middle. The CDR3 is made up of 10 amino acids. CDR1 and CDR2 from the germline V gene are MNHEY and SMNVEV (reference sequence). CDR3 coding DNA: TGTGCCAGGATCGACATTGAAGCTTTCTTT. As protein: CARIDIEAFF.

As regards this clonotype: A much larger clone is a single base away; this may be a read error. The chain has TRBV12-3 or TRBV12-4 and TRBJ2-7; 10 nucleotides align to TRBD2. Gene TRBJ2-5 matches the end of the DNA better, so the J call may be wrong. The CDR3 covers 15 residues. The CDR3 nucleotides are TGTGGCAGCAGCACACTAGCGGGGAGGGGAGAGACCCAGTACTTC. It specifies CGSSTLAGRGETQYF.

V and J are TRBV2 and TRBJ2-1; 10 bases agree with TRBD2. The J call is in doubt because the DNA end fits TRBJ2-7 better. The CDR3 totals 14 residues. The germline gives CDR1 SNHLY, CDR2 FYNNEI. The CDR3 loop is CASSSGTSVPEQYF. The CDR3 coding sequence is TGTGCCAGCAGCTCTGGGACTAGCGTACCCGAGCAGTACTTC.

This clonotype was detected ten times or more. The chain recombines TRBV7-2 with TRBJ2-7; D gene unclear. This CDR3 is built from 12 residues. Looked up from germline, CDR1 is SGHTA and CDR2 is FQGNSA. V lost 1 base and J lost 1, with 2 bases in between. The CDR3 DNA follows: TGTGCCAGCAGCTTAGAGTCCTACGAGCAGTACTTC. Residues: CASSLESYEQYF.

V gene TRBV5-1 combines with J gene TRBJ2-5; 8 nucleotides align to TRBD1. Per the germline V gene, CDR1 is SGHRS and CDR2 is YFSETQ. The V gene end was trimmed by 0 bases and the J gene end by 13 bases; junction bases not matched to a gene: 11. The CDR3 is 14 amino acids. CDR3 region: CASSLEDRVAVRYF. The CDR3 DNA follows: TGCGCCAGCAGCTTGGAGGACAGGGTTGCCGTTCGGTACTTC.

The rearrangement uses TRBV11-2 and TRBJ2-2; D is perhaps TRBD1 or TRBD2 (5 bases each). CDR3 size: 15 residues. Germline V gives CDR1 SGHAT, CDR2 FQNNGV. V lost 8 bases, J lost 0 bases, and 13 bases lay in between. CDR3 in DNA: TGTGCCAGCCAAATGAGGGGCACGAACACCGGGGAGCTGTTTTTT. Protein product: CASQMRGTNTGELFF.

The chain links TRBV7-8 to TRBJ2-1; 7 bases are a match to TRBD2. V was pared by 10 bases and J by 3 bases, with 6 bases of the junction left unmatched. Germline V gene sequence: CDR1 SGHVS, CDR2 FQNEAQ. The CDR3 covers 13 residues. CDR3 residues: CAIAGGSYNEQFF. The CDR3 coding sequence is TGTGCCATCGCGGGCGGGAGCTACAATGAGCAGTTCTTC.

The chain recombines TRBV2 with TRBJ2-7, with a tentative D call TRBD1 (5 bases). This CDR3 contains 15 residues. Germline V lookup: CDR1 SNHLY, CDR2 FYNNEI. V was cut by 1 base and J by 4 bases, with 14 bases left in between. In DNA, the CDR3 is TGTGCCAGCAGTGAAGAGGGGTCAGAAGGTTACGAGCAGTACTTC. As protein: CASSEEGSEGYEQYF.

The gene calls are TRBV25-1 and TRBJ2-1, with TRBD1 matching 9 bases. The CDR3 extends over 15 amino acids. Germline V gives CDR1 MGHDK, CDR2 SYGVNS. V was pared by 7 bases and J by 7 bases, with 11 bases of the junction left unmatched. The CDR3 coding sequence is TGTGCCAGCACCGCACCGGGACAGGGATCAAATGAGCAGTTCTTC. It yields the protein CASTAPGQGSNEQFF. The full variable domain, completed using reference TRBV25-1 and TRBJ2-1, is EADIYQTPRYLVIGTGKKITLECSQTMGHDKMYWYQQDPGMELHLIHYSYGVNSTEKGDLSSESTVSRIRTEHFPLTLESARPSHTSQYLCASTAPGQGSNEQFFGPGTRLTVL.